These 28 T cell receptor beta chains were all obtained from the same sample, sequenced in a study of immune cell composition in non-small cell lung cancer. Here immunoSEQ multiplex PCR was the method, and the copy in TCRdb shows in-frame clones only, minus some. Among over 15,000 clones listed, 77% were seen once. Normal lung was sampled as far from the tumour as possible, at least 3 cm. Separately, the same data were catalogued under a study of CD4 T cells in lung cancer.

The specimen was non-adjacent lung tissue. The receptor set was obtained from a human donor with non-small cell lung cancer.

CDR3 amino acids: CASSLQGSSYNSPLHF. The DNA of the CDR3 is TGCGCCAGCAGCCTACAAGGGAGCTCCTATAATTCACCCCTCCACTTT. The chain links TRBV4-1 to TRBJ1-6; no firm D call. V was pared by 4 bases and J by 0 bases, with 10 bases between. From germline, CDR1 is MGHRA and CDR2 YSYEKL. The length of the CDR3 is 16 residues.

This clone came up a few times. J is TRBJ1-2 and V is TRBV19; D is uncertain. The CDR3 consists of 15 residues. CDR1 and CDR2 (germline): LNHDA, SQIVND (reference sequence). V was pared by 1 base and J by 0 bases, with 9 bases between. The DNA for the CDR3 is TGTGCCAGTAGTATAGGGATCGGTACTAACTATGGCTACACCTTC. Protein product: CASSIGIGTNYGYTF.

V is TRBV7-2 and J is TRBJ2-3, with 9 bases identical to TRBD2. After removal of 1 base from V and 5 bases from J, the junction contained 7 bases not matched to a gene. This CDR3 has 16 residues. Per the germline V gene, CDR1 is SGHTA and CDR2 is FQGNSA. The CDR3 coding sequence is TGTGCCAGCAGCTTAGGGGGCGGGGGGGCCTTAGATACGCAGTATTTT. Amino acid sequence: CASSLGGGGALDTQYF.

The genes are TRBV11-3 and TRBJ1-1; D perhaps matches TRBD1 (6 bases). The ends were cut back, 5 bases at V and 1 base at J, with 8 bases in the middle. The V gene's germline CDR1 is SGHNT and CDR2 YENEEA. CDR3 size: 13 residues. CDR3 bases: TGTGCCAGCAGCCAGACAGGGAACACTGAAGCTTTCTTT. It specifies CASSQTGNTEAFF.

This clone was found once. This chain uses TRBV18 with TRBJ2-2, with D possibly matching TRBD1 (5 bases). Trimming shortened V by 4 bases and J by 1 base, and 10 bases separated the two germline ends. This CDR3 contains 15 residues. Per germline, CDR1 KGHSH and CDR2 LQKENI. For the CDR3, the DNA is TGTGCCAGCTCACTATTCGACAGGAACACCGGGGAGCTGTTTTTT. Residues: CASSLFDRNTGELFF.

Here the CDR3 reads CASSPSPGRGGSYNEQFF. DNA for the CDR3: TGTGCCAGCTCACCATCGCCAGGGAGAGGGGGCTCCTACAATGAGCAGTTCTTC. The chain combines TRBV18 with TRBJ2-1; tentative D call: TRBD1 (6 bases). Germline lookup yields CDR1 KGHSH and CDR2 LQKENI. The V gene lost 2 bases and the J gene lost 0 bases, with 17 bases spanning the gap. The CDR3 loop spans 18 amino acids.

V usage is TRBV18 and J usage is TRBJ1-5; the match to TRBD1 covers 8 bases. V lost 3 bases to trimming and J lost 4 bases; unmatched junction nucleotides: 2. The CDR3 length is 14 residues. Germline assignment: CDR1 KGHSH and CDR2 LQKENI. This chain's CDR3 is CASSPDRGNQPQHF. The CDR3 DNA reads as TGTGCCAGCTCACCTGACAGGGGTAATCAGCCCCAGCATTTT.

The rearrangement uses TRBV6-1 and TRBJ2-1; D unclear. This CDR3 is 16 amino acids long. Trimming removed 0 bases at V and 3 bases at J, with 12 bases between. Per the germline V gene, CDR1 is MNHNS and CDR2 is SASEGT. This chain's CDR3 is CASSEANHRNYNEQFF. Here the CDR3 DNA reads TGTGCCAGCAGTGAAGCCAATCATAGGAACTACAATGAGCAGTTCTTC.

The chain recombines TRBV7-9 with TRBJ1-1; possible D gene TRBD1, 6 bases. With 5 bases removed from V and 7 bases from J, the gap between germline ends came to 11 bases. The CDR3 has 12 amino acids. CDR1 and CDR2 from the germline V gene are SEHNR and FQNEAQ (reference sequence). Written as DNA, the CDR3 is TGTGCCAGCAGCCGGACAGAATATGAAGCTTTCTTT. This codes for CASSRTEYEAFF.

CDR3 nucleotide sequence: TGTGCCAGCAGCTTAGGTCCCCAGAGCTCCTACGAGCAGTACTTC. Translating gives CASSLGPQSSYEQYF. The chain uses TRBV7-4 and TRBJ2-7; unclear D gene. Trimming shortened V by 1 base and J by 0 bases, and 10 bases separated the two germline ends. This CDR3 comprises 15 residues. Germline lookup yields CDR1 SGHVT and CDR2 SQSDAQ.

The chain links TRBV30 to TRBJ2-5; no clear D. CDR1 and CDR2 from the germline V gene are GTSNPN and SVGIG (reference sequence). CDR3 length equals 16 residues. Trimming pared 0 bases from V and 1 base from J, leaving 15 bases between. CDR3 bases: TGTGCCTGGAGTGTACTTTACGACCCTAGCCAAGAGACCCAGTACTTC. Protein: CAWSVLYDPSQETQYF. Full variable domain (remainder filled in from reference TRBV30 and TRBJ2-5): SQTIHQWPATLVQPVGSPLSLECTVEGTSNPNLYWYRQAAGRGLQLLFYSVGIGQISSEVPQNLSASRPQDRQFILSSKKLLLSDSGFYLCAWSVLYDPSQETQYFGPGTRLLVL.

With respect to this clone: Other DNA sequences from this sample encode an identical CDR3 as well. This sequence joins TRBV4-3 and TRBJ2-1; 10 nucleotides line up with TRBD1. V dropped 0 bases and J dropped 2; count of bases not matched to a gene: 1. This CDR3 has 16 amino acids. The germline CDR1 and CDR2 sequences are LGHNA and YSLEER. The DNA of the CDR3 is TGCGCCAGCAGCCAAGATGGACAGGGGGCCTACAATGAGCAGTTCTTC. Its translation is CASSQDGQGAYNEQFF.

This clone showed up just a few times. V is TRBV15 and J is TRBJ1-4, with a possible D match to TRBD1 (5 bases). The germline gives CDR1 LNHNV, CDR2 YYDKDF (reference sequence). The CDR3 is made up of 16 amino acids. Trimming left V 1 base short and J 5 bases short, with 14 bases between. CDR3 nucleotide sequence: TGTGCCACCAGCAGAGTCATCCGGGACCACAATGAAAAACTGTTTTTT. Translating it yields CATSRVIRDHNEKLFF.

This chain connects TRBV5-4 to TRBJ2-7, with D tentatively TRBD1 or TRBD2 (5 bases each). CDR1 SGHNT and CDR2 YYREEE come from the germline V gene (reference sequence). Trimming shortened V by 0 bases and J by 4 bases, and 11 bases separated the two germline ends. The CDR3 spans 14 residues. The CDR3 region is CASSLGGAVYEQYF. The CDR3 DNA reads as TGTGCCAGCAGCTTGGGAGGGGCTGTGTACGAGCAGTACTTC.

V usage is TRBV9 and J usage is TRBJ1-1; the D gene is possibly TRBD1 (6 bases). The CDR3 spans 15 residues. Deletions cut 3 bases from V and 1 base from J, with 13 bases between. In germline, CDR1 is SGDLS, CDR2 YYNGEE. The CDR3: CASSAGADGNTEAFF. CDR3 coding DNA: TGTGCCAGCAGCGCGGGGGCCGACGGGAACACTGAAGCTTTCTTT.

The chain uses TRBV7-9 and TRBJ2-1; weak D call: TRBD2 (7 bases). The CDR3 totals 17 residues. Germline CDR1 reads SEHNR; CDR2 reads FQNEAQ (reference sequence). Trimming pared 1 base from V and 4 bases from J, leaving 17 bases between. CDR3 region: CASSLDPGGGLYNEQFF. CDR3 sequence (DNA): TGTGCCAGCAGCTTAGATCCGGGCGGGGGCCTGTACAATGAGCAGTTCTTC.

This sequence joins TRBV28 and TRBJ2-1; 16 bases map to TRBD2. V lost 5 bases and J lost 5; bases outside the gene matches: 9. CDR3 length: 18 residues. Germline V gene lookup returns CDR1 MDHEN and CDR2 SYDVKM. This CDR3 is CASSAGLAGGKGNNEQFF. The CDR3 nucleotides read TGTGCCAGCAGTGCGGGACTAGCGGGGGGGAAGGGGAACAATGAGCAGTTCTTC.

The CDR3 DNA reads TGCGCCAGCAGCGTGACAGGGGTGAACACTGAAGCTTTCTTT. Translation gives CASSVTGVNTEAFF. The chain recombines TRBV5-1 with TRBJ1-1, with 8 nucleotides matching TRBD1. Trimming removed 4 bases from V and 0 bases from J; junction bases left unmatched: 2. The CDR3 is 14 amino acids. CDR1 and CDR2 (germline): SGHRS, YFSETQ.

This clone was counted only a few times. This chain links TRBV7-8 with TRBJ1-1; the D is unclear. Germline CDR1 and CDR2: SGHVS and FQNEAQ. The germline V and J ends were trimmed by 3 bases and 1 base, with 9 bases remaining between them. The CDR3 is 14 residues long. The DNA of the CDR3 is TGTGCCAGCAGCTTTAGTAGCCCGAACACTGAAGCTTTCTTT. This codes for CASSFSSPNTEAFF.

By share, this clone ranks as medium-sized. The V call is TRBV5-4, the J call TRBJ1-4; D not certain. CDR1 and CDR2 from the germline V gene are SGHNT and YYREEE (reference sequence). The CDR3 extends over 13 amino acids. The germline V and J ends were trimmed by 3 bases and 8 bases, with 11 bases remaining between them. CDR3 DNA sequence: TGTGCCAGCAGCTCTGGACTGGCCGAAAAACTGTTTTTT. The encoded protein is CASSSGLAEKLFF.

The chain combines TRBV13 with TRBJ1-2, with 10 bases that match TRBD1. V was clipped by 5 bases and J by 5 bases; unmatched bases: 8. This CDR3 comprises 15 residues. Germline loops: CDR1 PRHDT, CDR2 FYEKMQ (reference sequence). The CDR3 nucleotides read TGTGCCAGCAGCCAAGGGACAGGGGAGGGGTATGGCTACACCTTC. This encodes CASSQGTGEGYGYTF.

The chain recombines TRBV2 with TRBJ2-7; no clear D gene. CDR1 SNHLY and CDR2 FYNNEI come from the germline V gene. With 6 bases removed from V and 3 bases from J, the gap between germline ends came to 15 bases. CDR3 size: 14 residues. CDR3 residues: CASRVAQQHYEQYF. Here the CDR3 DNA reads TGTGCCAGCAGGGTTGCGCAACAACACTACGAGCAGTACTTC. Full variable domain (outside the CDR3, taken from reference TRBV2 and TRBJ2-7): EPEVTQTPSHQVTQMGQEVILRCVPISNHLYFYWYRQILGQKVEFLVSFYNNEISEKSEIFDDQFSVERPDGSNFTLKIRSTKLEDSAMYFCASRVAQQHYEQYFGPGTRLTVT.

V usage is TRBV2 and J usage is TRBJ1-1, with D possibly being TRBD1 (6 bases). Germline V gives CDR1 SNHLY, CDR2 FYNNEI. The CDR3 loop spans 14 amino acids. Between the trimmed V and J ends, which lost 3 bases and 1 base, there was a span of 9 bases. The CDR3 here is CASSEGQRNTEAFF. The CDR3 DNA is TGTGCCAGCAGTGAGGGACAACGGAACACTGAAGCTTTCTTT.

The gene calls are TRBV12-5 and TRBJ2-7; weak D call: TRBD2 (7 bases). In germline, CDR1 is LGHNT, CDR2 FRNRAP. The CDR3 loop spans 12 amino acids. The CDR3: CASGGRSGEQYF. CDR3 DNA sequence: TGTGCCTCCGGGGGGCGGTCAGGGGAGCAGTACTTC.

Of note for this clone: Compared with germline, one end of the junction differs, possibly owing to a read error. Other DNA sequences within the sample encode an identical CDR3. The rearrangement joins TRBV11-3 to TRBJ1-1; 8 bases fit TRBD1. Germline V gene data show CDR1 as SGHNT and CDR2 as YENEEA. The CDR3 runs 16 residues. The CDR3 protein is CASSSTTGVTNTEAFF. The DNA of the CDR3 is TGTGCTAGCAGCTCCACGACAGGGGTCACGAACACTGAAGCTTTCTTT.

By its share, this clone is large. This rearrangement joins TRBV30 to TRBJ1-1; the match to TRBD1 covers 8 bases. The CDR3 has 16 amino acids. Germline assignment: CDR1 GTSNPN and CDR2 SVGIG (reference sequence). Germline trimming cut 1 base from V and 2 bases from J; bases unmatched to any gene: 9. Here the CDR3 reads CAWSGSETGANTEAFF. The DNA of the CDR3 is TGTGCCTGGAGTGGGTCCGAGACAGGGGCAAACACTGAAGCTTTCTTT.

The V gene is TRBV29-1, the J gene TRBJ2-3; D not resolved. The V gene lost 1 base and the J gene lost 8 bases, with 10 bases spanning the gap. In germline, CDR1 is SQVTM, CDR2 ANQGSEA. The CDR3 is 12 residues long. The CDR3 DNA reads TGCAGCGTTGAAGCGGGCGACCTTACGCAGTATTTT. This sequence encodes CSVEAGDLTQYF.

V usage is TRBV19 and J usage is TRBJ1-1; D remains ambiguous. Trimming took off 0 bases at V and 14 bases at J, with 10 bases between the two ends. This CDR3 region has 11 residues. Germline V gene data show CDR1 as LNHDA and CDR2 as SQIVND (reference sequence). CDR3 sequence (DNA): TGTGCCAGTAGTATAGATCTGCGAAACTTCTTT. Translated: CASSIDLRNFF.